These 29 T cell receptor beta chains share one sample of origin, sequenced in a study of blood T cell repertoires in COVID-19. Assay: immunoSEQ multiplex PCR; the TCRdb copy retains only in-frame clones and omits some. The sample includes around 250,000 clones, about 85% seen only once; the top ten take about 4%. Sample: peripheral blood. The receptors here all came from a man in his late teens or twenties with active or convalescent COVID-19.

The V call is TRBV7-9, the J call TRBJ1-2, with D unresolved. V shed 5 bases and J shed 0 bases, with 10 bases lying between them. Germline lookup yields CDR1 SEHNR and CDR2 FQNEAQ (reference sequence). CDR3 length: 14 amino acids. The chain's CDR3 is CASSLGKANYGYTF. The CDR3 DNA is TGTGCCAGCAGCCTGGGCAAAGCTAACTATGGCTACACCTTC.

The chain links TRBV6-1 to TRBJ1-1, with 10 bases that match TRBD1. Looked up from germline, CDR1 is MNHNS and CDR2 is SASEGT. V gave up 3 bases and J gave up 4 bases; unmatched junction bases: 5. CDR3 size: 15 residues. The chain's CDR3 is CASSDLGQGITEAFF. DNA of the CDR3: TGTGCCAGCAGTGACCTGGGACAGGGGATCACTGAAGCTTTCTTT.

The CDR3 nucleotides read TGTGCCAGCAGTGAAGCGCGACAAGGGAGTACAGATACGCAGTATTTT. This translates into CASSEARQGSTDTQYF. The chain carries TRBV2 and TRBJ2-3, with D possibly being TRBD2 (5 bases). Germline V CDR1 and CDR2: SNHLY, FYNNEI. V was clipped by 0 bases and J by 3 bases, with 13 bases between them. The CDR3 consists of 16 residues.

The chain is built from TRBV7-2 and TRBJ2-5, with 8 bases that match TRBD1. This CDR3 is 13 amino acids long. The V segment lost 4 bases and the J segment 5 bases; nucleotides outside the gene matches: 3. Per germline, CDR1 SGHTA and CDR2 FQGNSA. The DNA for the CDR3 is TGTGCCAGCAGCTGGACAGGGAGGGAGACCCAGTACTTC. This gives the protein CASSWTGRETQYF.

CDR3 DNA sequence: TGTGCCAGCAGTTTAAGAGAGGACAGGGTGAATTACTACAATGAGCAGTTCTTC. Translating it yields CASSLREDRVNYYNEQFF. This chain uses TRBV27 with TRBJ2-1, with TRBD1 matching 8 bases. Unmatched junction bases numbered 12, after V lost 2 bases and J lost 3 bases. CDR3 length: 18 amino acids. Germline values: CDR1 MNHEY, CDR2 SMNVEV (reference sequence).

The chain combines TRBV19 with TRBJ2-2; 8 bases map to TRBD2. The CDR3 runs 16 residues. Germline V gene lookup returns CDR1 LNHDA and CDR2 SQIVND (reference sequence). Unmatched junction bases numbered 10, after V lost 4 bases and J lost 6 bases. CDR3 amino acids: CASSTGLVGAPGELFF. Written as DNA, the CDR3 is TGTGCCAGTAGTACGGGACTAGTGGGGGCCCCCGGGGAGCTGTTTTTT.

This chain links TRBV18 with TRBJ2-7; D uncertain. Trimming removed 6 bases at V and 6 bases at J, with 27 bases between. Germline CDR1 reads KGHSH; CDR2 reads LQKENI. The CDR3 sequence is 17 residues long. This CDR3 reads CASSASPLSSPSFEQYF. The CDR3 region has the DNA TGTGCCAGCTCCGCAAGTCCTTTAAGCTCTCCTTCATTCGAGCAGTACTTC.

CDR3 nucleotides: TGTGCCAGCAGCCGGAGGTGGGGTACGGTGGGCACTGAAGCTTTCTTT. This translates into CASSRRWGTVGTEAFF. The chain has TRBV5-6 and TRBJ1-1; D call uncertain. The germline V gene has CDR1 SGHDT and CDR2 YYEEEE. The CDR3 consists of 16 residues. V shed 4 bases and J shed 4 bases, with 20 bases lying between them.

The chain combines TRBV28 with TRBJ2-3; D not resolved. The germline CDR1 and CDR2 sequences are MDHEN and SYDVKM. The CDR3 is 14 residues long. Trimming pared 8 bases from V and 3 bases from J, leaving 15 bases between. CDR3 region: CASGVPGGTDTQYF. CDR3 sequence (DNA): TGTGCCAGCGGTGTACCAGGTGGGACAGATACGCAGTATTTT.

The genes are TRBV3-1 (or the pseudogene TRBV3-2) and TRBJ1-2, with 10 bases fitting TRBD1. CDR1 LGHDT and CDR2 YNNKEL come from the germline V gene (reference sequence). The CDR3 contains 14 residues. Trimming cost V 4 bases and J 8 bases; bases outside gene matches: 7. The CDR3 protein is CASSRGTGDRGYTF. The CDR3 DNA reads as TGTGCCAGCAGCCGGGGGACAGGGGATAGAGGCTACACCTTC.

The CDR3, as DNA: TGTGCCAGCAGCCTTAGAACCGGGGAGCTGTTTTTT. Its protein is CASSLRTGELFF. This sequence joins TRBV3-1 (or the pseudogene TRBV3-2) and TRBJ2-2, with D unresolved. Germline values: CDR1 LGHDT, CDR2 YNNKEL (reference sequence). V was cut by 4 bases and J by 5 bases, with 5 bases left in between. This CDR3 spans 12 amino acids.

CDR3 in DNA: TGTGCCAGCAGCCTAGGACAGACTAATCAGCCCCAGCATTTT. Translating it yields CASSLGQTNQPQHF. V gene TRBV5-5 combines with J gene TRBJ1-5; maybe TRBD1 (6 bases). V was clipped by 4 bases and J by 4 bases, with 12 bases between them. The CDR3 contains 14 residues. The V gene's germline CDR1 is SGHKS and CDR2 YYEKEE (reference sequence).

This clone was counted once. This sequence joins TRBV3-1 (or the pseudogene TRBV3-2) and TRBJ1-5; D unclear. Germline loops: CDR1 LGHDT, CDR2 YNNKEL (reference sequence). The CDR3 is made up of 14 amino acids. The V gene lost 0 bases and the J gene lost 7 bases, with 10 bases spanning the gap. DNA for the CDR3: TGTGCCAGCAGCCAAGAAACTAACGGGCAGCCCCAGCATTTT. It encodes CASSQETNGQPQHF.

This chain joins TRBV5-1 and TRBJ2-7; 7 bases are shared with TRBD1. Trimming removed 4 bases from V and 5 bases from J; junction bases left unmatched: 12. The CDR3 spans 15 residues. Germline loops: CDR1 SGHRS, CDR2 YFSETQ. CDR3 nucleotides: TGCGCCAGCAGCCCTCACCCCGACAGGGAAGACGAGCAGTACTTC. Protein sequence: CASSPHPDREDEQYF.

This chain uses TRBV19 with TRBJ2-3; 11 bases agree with TRBD1. The germline V gene encodes CDR1 LNHDA and CDR2 SQIVND (reference sequence). The CDR3 runs to 16 residues. Trimming took 10 bases from V and 0 from J; bases not matched to a gene: 9. The CDR3 here is CATGQGAHFSTDTQYF. The CDR3 region has the DNA TGTGCCACCGGACAGGGGGCTCATTTTAGCACAGATACGCAGTATTTT.

The chain carries TRBV4-2 and TRBJ2-5; TRBD2 agrees at 9 bases. The trim removed 2 bases at V and 5 bases at J, leaving 15 bases unmatched. The CDR3 spans 18 residues. The germline CDR1 and CDR2 sequences are LGHNA and YNFKEQ. This chain's CDR3 is CASSQRGGVSGGTETQYF. CDR3 bases: TGTGCCAGCAGCCAAAGGGGAGGGGTGAGCGGGGGGACGGAGACCCAGTACTTC.

The J gene is TRBJ1-1, the V gene TRBV7-2, with D possibly being TRBD1 (6 bases). The CDR3 has 14 residues. Germline V lookup: CDR1 SGHTA, CDR2 FQGNSA. The V end lost 4 bases, the J end lost 1 base, and 10 bases lay between the germline ends. CDR3 coding DNA: TGTGCCAGCAGCTGGGGACACCAGAACACTGAAGCTTTCTTT. This encodes CASSWGHQNTEAFF.

This clone was recorded once. This rearrangement joins TRBV6-5 to TRBJ2-3; 7 nucleotides match TRBD1. The CDR3 loop spans 12 amino acids. Germline CDR1 reads MNHEY; CDR2 reads SVGAGI. Unmatched junction bases numbered 5, after V lost 8 bases and J lost 6 bases. This CDR3 reads CASGQVQDTQYF. Here the CDR3 DNA reads TGTGCCAGCGGACAGGTGCAGGATACGCAGTATTTT.

The chain employs TRBV7-9 and TRBJ1-4; 7 bases are shared with TRBD1. The V gene end was trimmed by 1 base and the J gene end by 5 bases; junction bases not matched to a gene: 4. This CDR3 has 15 residues. Germline V gives CDR1 SEHNR, CDR2 FQNEAQ (reference sequence). CDR3 protein: CASSLDGTENEKLFF. CDR3 sequence (DNA): TGTGCCAGCAGCTTAGACGGGACAGAAAATGAAAAACTGTTTTTT.

V and J are TRBV5-1 and TRBJ2-3; the match to TRBD2 covers 13 bases. V lost 4 bases to trimming and J lost 2 bases; unmatched junction nucleotides: 4. CDR3 size: 16 residues. CDR1 SGHRS and CDR2 YFSETQ come from the germline V gene. In DNA form, the CDR3 reads TGCGCCAGCAGCGCGGGACTAGCGGGGACCACAGATACGCAGTATTTT. It is translated as CASSAGLAGTTDTQYF.

The chain is built from TRBV2 and TRBJ1-6, with a possible D match to TRBD1 (5 bases). The CDR3 totals 14 residues. The germline V gene has CDR1 SNHLY and CDR2 FYNNEI. The V end was cut by 2 bases, the J end by 8 bases, with 10 bases between. The CDR3 sequence: CASSEMGLDSPLHF. As DNA, the CDR3 is TGTGCCAGCAGTGAAATGGGGCTTGATTCACCCCTCCACTTT.

This chain links TRBV7-2 with TRBJ2-4, with a possible D match to TRBD2 (6 bases). The V and J ends lost 5 bases and 9 bases respectively, with 17 bases between them. The germline V gene has CDR1 SGHTA and CDR2 FQGNSA. The CDR3 has 14 residues. DNA for the CDR3: TGTGCCAGCAGCGGCCGGGACTTCCAGGGCATTCAGTACTTC. It is translated as CASSGRDFQGIQYF.

This chain joins TRBV4-1 and TRBJ2-7; a possible D gene is TRBD2 (6 bases). V lost 1 base to trimming and J lost 2 bases, with 6 bases between them. Germline lookup yields CDR1 MGHRA and CDR2 YSYEKL. This CDR3 contains 13 residues. Here the CDR3 reads CASSQGLAYEQYF. Written as DNA, the CDR3 is TGCGCCAGCAGCCAAGGACTAGCCTACGAGCAGTACTTC.

The V and J genes are TRBV30 and TRBJ2-3, with D perhaps TRBD1 (5 bases). The CDR3 runs 12 residues. Trimming cost V 4 bases and J 6 bases, with 11 bases left between them. Per germline, CDR1 GTSNPN and CDR2 SVGIG (reference sequence). DNA of the CDR3: TGTGCCTGGACGCCAGGGTCCGATACGCAGTATTTT. As protein: CAWTPGSDTQYF. The full variable domain, in which reference TRBV30 and TRBJ2-3 provide the parts outside the CDR3, is SQTIHQWPATLVQPVGSPLSLECTVEGTSNPNLYWYRQAAGRGLQLLFYSVGIGQISSEVPQNLSASRPQDRQFILSSKKLLLSDSGFYLCAWTPGSDTQYFGPGTRLTVL.

The chain is built from TRBV6-6 and TRBJ2-1, with 14 bases that match TRBD2. V gave up 5 bases and J gave up 6 bases; unmatched junction bases: 15. Germline assignment: CDR1 MNHNY and CDR2 SVGAGI (reference sequence). The CDR3 runs to 19 residues. The CDR3 nucleotides read TGTGCCAGCAGTCCCCAGACTAGCGGGGGGGCCGATGGTGCCAATGAGCAGTTCTTC. This encodes CASSPQTSGGADGANEQFF.

The chain employs TRBV4-1 and TRBJ2-3; 10 bases agree with TRBD2. Trimming took 4 bases from V and 5 from J; bases not matched to a gene: 15. The CDR3 is made up of 18 amino acids. The germline V gene has CDR1 MGHRA and CDR2 YSYEKL. The CDR3: CASSLTFSSGGIRDTQYF. The CDR3 bases are TGCGCCAGCAGCCTTACATTCAGTAGCGGGGGGATTAGAGATACGCAGTATTTT.

This clone has just one count. The chain links TRBV7-2 to TRBJ2-3, with D possibly TRBD2 on 6 matching bases. The germline V gene encodes CDR1 SGHTA and CDR2 FQGNSA. Trimming stripped 5 bases from V and 7 bases from J, with 19 bases between. The CDR3 covers 15 residues. As DNA, the CDR3 is TGTGCCAGCAGCATCCTTGGCGGGATAGAGCATACGCAGTATTTT. Translating gives CASSILGGIEHTQYF.

The rearrangement uses TRBV14 and TRBJ1-2; possible D gene TRBD1, 5 bases. V gave up 0 bases and J gave up 8 bases, with 13 bases separating them. The CDR3 length is 14 residues. The germline V gene encodes CDR1 SGHDN and CDR2 FVKESK. CDR3 sequence: CASSQEGAGSGYTF. DNA of the CDR3: TGTGCCAGCAGCCAAGAAGGGGCCGGATCCGGCTACACCTTC.

This rearrangement joins TRBV6-5 to TRBJ2-1, with 10 positions matching TRBD2. Germline lookup yields CDR1 MNHEY and CDR2 SVGAGI. The CDR3 contains 16 residues. The V gene end was trimmed by 0 bases and the J gene end by 5 bases; junction bases not matched to a gene: 4. Here the CDR3 reads CASSYSSGGRNNEQFF. CDR3 nucleotide sequence: TGTGCCAGCAGTTACTCTAGCGGGGGGCGTAACAATGAGCAGTTCTTC.